This TCR beta chain was sequenced in a study of CD8 T cells in Susac syndrome. When the RNA was reverse transcribed, random hexamers were used with an input of about 0.5 to 1 ug. Amplification of the TCR beta CDR3 was carried out by immunoSEQ multiplex PCR, which spanned a total of 54 Vbeta and 13 Jbeta segments. TCRdb passed the immunoSEQ multiplex PCR reads through MiXCR, listing each CDR3 protein once. This table has under 200,000 distinct CDR3 sequences, approximately 95% appearing once. V was clipped by 1 base and J by 4 bases, with 11 bases between them. The CDR3 is 15 amino acids. The V gene's germline CDR1 is LGHDT and CDR2 YNNKEL (reference sequence).

The receptor was isolated from a human donor with Susac syndrome. The V and J genes are TRBV3-1 and TRBJ2-1; D may be TRBD2 (6 bases). The sequenced material came from CD4+ T cells from PBMCs. This CDR3 reads CASSQVSGAYNEQFF. CDR3 nucleotides: TGTGCCAGCAGCCAAGTTAGCGGCGCTTACAATGAGCAGTTCTTC.